This is a list of T cell receptor beta chains from one sample in a study of shared clonotypes between healthy human individuals. Sequenced by immunoSEQ multiplex PCR; TCRdb stores in-frame clones only, minus some. The table includes 2 million to 2.5 million clones, 90% to 95% detected once. Source material: naive CD4+ T cells from PBMCs. The receptors come from a man between 18 and 29 years old in good health. Some clones in this sample may be carry-over from other donors' samples. The CDR3 runs from the conserved cysteine through the conserved F or W. The D gene is left open where the match is weak. Clone size is given for some rows only: seen once, a few or many times, or a class if the clone is expanded.

v_call: TRBV6-1
clone_size: -
d_call: TRBD1
j_call: TRBJ2-7
cdr3_nt: TGTGCCAGCAGTGAGAGACAGGGATCTATTACCTACGAGCAGTACTTC
cdr3_aa: CASSERQGSITYEQYF

v_call: TRBV5-6
clone_size: -
d_call: -
j_call: TRBJ2-7
cdr3_nt: TGTGCCAGCCTGCTTTGGGGAGTCAGGTACGAGCAGTACTTC
cdr3_aa: CASLLWGVRYEQYF

v_call: TRBV30
clone_size: -
d_call: TRBD1
j_call: TRBJ1-2
cdr3_nt: TGTGCCTGGAGTAGAAGGGGGCCTGGCTATGGCTACACCTTC
cdr3_aa: CAWSRRGPGYGYTF

v_call: TRBV5-1
clone_size: -
d_call: -
j_call: TRBJ1-1
cdr3_nt: TGCGCCAGCAGCCCAATGAGCGCCGAATCGTACACTGAAGCTTTCTTT
cdr3_aa: CASSPMSAESYTEAFF

v_call: TRBV19
clone_size: -
d_call: TRBD1
j_call: TRBJ2-7
cdr3_nt: TGTGCCAGTATGGGACAGGGGGCCTACGAGCAGTACTTC
cdr3_aa: CASMGQGAYEQYF

v_call: TRBV10-1
clone_size: -
d_call: TRBD1
j_call: TRBJ1-3
cdr3_nt: TGCGCCAGCAGCCCGGGGACAGGGGCTGGAAACACCATATATTTT
cdr3_aa: CASSPGTGAGNTIYF

v_call: TRBV2
clone_size: few
d_call: -
j_call: TRBJ1-1
cdr3_nt: TGTGCCAGCAGGCAGGAGAACACTGAAGCTTTCTTT
cdr3_aa: CASRQENTEAFF

v_call: TRBV11-1
clone_size: -
d_call: TRBD1
j_call: TRBJ2-5
cdr3_nt: TGTGCCAGCAGCCTGGTGGGACAGGGTGGGGAGACCCAGTACTTC
cdr3_aa: CASSLVGQGGETQYF

v_call: TRBV4-1
clone_size: -
d_call: TRBD2
j_call: TRBJ2-3
cdr3_nt: TGCGCCAGCAGCCAAGGGGTAGCGGGAGGGCCAGTTCGTACAGATACGCAGTATTTT
cdr3_aa: CASSQGVAGGPVRTDTQYF

v_call: TRBV6-5
clone_size: -
d_call: -
j_call: TRBJ2-3
cdr3_nt: TGTGCCAGCAGTTACTGGCCGGGGAGGGATACGCAGTATTTT
cdr3_aa: CASSYWPGRDTQYF

v_call: TRBV19
clone_size: -
d_call: -
j_call: TRBJ2-3
cdr3_nt: TGTGCCAGTAGTAAACTTAGCAGGGGTGGCACAGATACGCAGTATTTT
cdr3_aa: CASSKLSRGGTDTQYF

v_call: TRBV18
clone_size: -
d_call: -
j_call: TRBJ2-2
cdr3_nt: TGTGCCAGCTCACCCACACAGGGAGCGAACACCGGGGAGCTGTTTTTT
cdr3_aa: CASSPTQGANTGELFF

v_call: TRBV15
clone_size: -
d_call: -
j_call: TRBJ2-3
cdr3_nt: TGTGCCACCAGCAGGGGCGGTGCGCAGTATTTT
cdr3_aa: CATSRGGAQYF

v_call: TRBV5-6
clone_size: -
d_call: -
j_call: TRBJ2-7
cdr3_nt: TGTGCCAGCAGCTTAACAGGGGGGGCCTACGAGCAGTACTTC
cdr3_aa: CASSLTGGAYEQYF

v_call: TRBV15
clone_size: -
d_call: -
j_call: TRBJ1-2
cdr3_nt: TGTGCCACCAGCAGAGTTTTAGGGGCTAACTATGGCTACACCTTC
cdr3_aa: CATSRVLGANYGYTF

v_call: TRBV28
clone_size: few
d_call: -
j_call: TRBJ1-5
cdr3_nt: TGTGCCAGCAGTACGGTGACAGGTCTAAATCAGCCCCAGCATTTT
cdr3_aa: CASSTVTGLNQPQHF

v_call: TRBV11-2
clone_size: -
d_call: TRBD2
j_call: TRBJ2-1
cdr3_nt: TGTGCCAGCACCAGCCAGACGGGACTAGCGGGAGGTGAGCAGTTCTTC
cdr3_aa: CASTSQTGLAGGEQFF

v_call: TRBV5-5
clone_size: -
d_call: TRBD2
j_call: TRBJ2-3
cdr3_nt: TGTGCCAGCAGCTCCCGACTAGCGGGATTGGCAGATACGCAGTATTTT
cdr3_aa: CASSSRLAGLADTQYF

v_call: TRBV10-1
clone_size: -
d_call: TRBD2
j_call: TRBJ2-7
cdr3_nt: TGCGCCAGCAGTCCTAGCGGGAGGGCCGATTTCGACGAGCAGTACTTC
cdr3_aa: CASSPSGRADFDEQYF

v_call: TRBV5-6
clone_size: -
d_call: -
j_call: TRBJ2-1
cdr3_nt: TGTGCCAGCAGCTTGGATTGGACGGTAAACAATGAGCAGTTCTTC
cdr3_aa: CASSLDWTVNNEQFF

v_call: TRBV5-1
clone_size: -
d_call: TRBD1
j_call: TRBJ1-1
cdr3_nt: TGCGCCAGCAGCTCGGGGACAGGGAGGGACACTGAAGCTTTCTTT
cdr3_aa: CASSSGTGRDTEAFF

v_call: TRBV9
clone_size: -
d_call: -
j_call: TRBJ1-3
cdr3_nt: TGTGCCAGCAGCGTAGGGGTTCACCCTGGAAACACCATATATTTT
cdr3_aa: CASSVGVHPGNTIYF

v_call: TRBV4-3
clone_size: -
d_call: -
j_call: TRBJ2-5
cdr3_nt: TGCGCCAGCAGCCAAGACAGGGTACTTGAGCAGTACTTC
cdr3_aa: CASSQDRVLEQYF

v_call: TRBV6-5
clone_size: -
d_call: -
j_call: TRBJ1-4
cdr3_nt: TGTGCCAGCAAACCGACGGGAACTGGGGGAAAACTGTTTTTT
cdr3_aa: CASKPTGTGGKLFF

v_call: TRBV7-9
clone_size: -
d_call: -
j_call: TRBJ1-1
cdr3_nt: TGTGCCAGCAGCTTAGACGGGAATGCGAACACTGAAGCTTTCTTT
cdr3_aa: CASSLDGNANTEAFF

v_call: TRBV7-2
clone_size: once
d_call: -
j_call: TRBJ2-1
cdr3_nt: TGTGCCAGCAGCTTAGTTTGGGGGGCGCCAAATGAGCAGTTCTTC
cdr3_aa: CASSLVWGAPNEQFF

v_call: TRBV5-1
clone_size: -
d_call: TRBD2
j_call: TRBJ2-1
cdr3_nt: TGCGCCAGCAGCCCCGGACTAGCGGGAGAGGGATCCTACAATGAGCAGTTCTTC
cdr3_aa: CASSPGLAGEGSYNEQFF

v_call: TRBV11-3
clone_size: -
d_call: TRBD2
j_call: TRBJ2-3
cdr3_nt: TGTGCCAGCAGCTTAGGAGCGGGAGGGGAGGCAGATACGCAGTATTTT
cdr3_aa: CASSLGAGGEADTQYF